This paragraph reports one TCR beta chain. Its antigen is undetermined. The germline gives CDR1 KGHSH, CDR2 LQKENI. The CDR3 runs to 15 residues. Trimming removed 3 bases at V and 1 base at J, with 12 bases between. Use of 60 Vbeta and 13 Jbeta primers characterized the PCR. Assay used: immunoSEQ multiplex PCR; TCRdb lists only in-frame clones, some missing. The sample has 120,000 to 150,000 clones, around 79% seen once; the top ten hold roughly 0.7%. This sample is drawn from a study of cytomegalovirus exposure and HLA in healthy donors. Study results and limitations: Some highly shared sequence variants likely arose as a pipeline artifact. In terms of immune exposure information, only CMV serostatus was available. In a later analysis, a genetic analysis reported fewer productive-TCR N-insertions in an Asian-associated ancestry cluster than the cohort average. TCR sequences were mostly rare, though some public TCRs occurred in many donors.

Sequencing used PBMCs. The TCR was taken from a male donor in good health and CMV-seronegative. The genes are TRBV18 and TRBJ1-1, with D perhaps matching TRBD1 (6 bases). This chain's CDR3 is CASSPSGQKNTEAFF. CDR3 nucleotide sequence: TGTGCCAGCTCACCCTCAGGACAGAAGAACACTGAAGCTTTCTTT. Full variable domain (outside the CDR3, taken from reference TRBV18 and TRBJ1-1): NAGVMQNPRHLVRRRGQEARLRCSPMKGHSHVYWYRQLPEEGLKFMVYLQKENIIDESGMPKERFSAEFPKEGPSILRIQQVVRGDSAAYFCASSPSGQKNTEAFFGQGTRLTVV.